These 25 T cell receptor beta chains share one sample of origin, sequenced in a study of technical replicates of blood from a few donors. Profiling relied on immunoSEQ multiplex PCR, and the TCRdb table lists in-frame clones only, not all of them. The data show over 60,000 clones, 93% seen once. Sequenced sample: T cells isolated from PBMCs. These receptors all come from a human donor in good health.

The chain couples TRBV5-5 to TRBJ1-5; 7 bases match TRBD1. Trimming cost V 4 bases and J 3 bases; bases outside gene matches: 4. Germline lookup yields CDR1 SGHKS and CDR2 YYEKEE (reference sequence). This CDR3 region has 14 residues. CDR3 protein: CASSPGQVNQPQHF. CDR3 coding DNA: TGTGCCAGCAGCCCCGGACAGGTCAATCAGCCCCAGCATTTT. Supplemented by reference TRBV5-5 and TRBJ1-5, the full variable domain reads DAGVTQSPTHLIKTRGQQVTLRCSPISGHKSVSWYQQVLGQGPQFIFQYYEKEERGRGNFPDRFSARQFPNYSSELNVNALLLGDSALYLCASSPGQVNQPQHFGDGTRLSIL.

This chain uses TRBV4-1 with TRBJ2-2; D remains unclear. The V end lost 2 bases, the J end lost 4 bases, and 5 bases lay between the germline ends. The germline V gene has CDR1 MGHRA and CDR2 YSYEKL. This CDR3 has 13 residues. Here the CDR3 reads CASSQRVTGELFF. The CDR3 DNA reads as TGCGCCAGCAGCCAAAGAGTCACCGGGGAGCTGTTTTTT.

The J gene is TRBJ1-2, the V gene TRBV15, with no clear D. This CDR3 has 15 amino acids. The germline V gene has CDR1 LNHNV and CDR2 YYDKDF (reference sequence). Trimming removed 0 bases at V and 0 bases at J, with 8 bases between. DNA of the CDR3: TGTGCCACCAGCAGAGAGGGAGTAGCTAACTATGGCTACACCTTC. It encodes CATSREGVANYGYTF.

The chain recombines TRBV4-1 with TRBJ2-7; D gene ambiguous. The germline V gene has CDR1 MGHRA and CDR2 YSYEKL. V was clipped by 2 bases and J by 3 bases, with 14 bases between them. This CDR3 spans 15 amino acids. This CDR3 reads CASSQNPRWHYEQYF. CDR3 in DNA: TGCGCCAGCAGCCAAAATCCGCGGTGGCACTACGAGCAGTACTTC.

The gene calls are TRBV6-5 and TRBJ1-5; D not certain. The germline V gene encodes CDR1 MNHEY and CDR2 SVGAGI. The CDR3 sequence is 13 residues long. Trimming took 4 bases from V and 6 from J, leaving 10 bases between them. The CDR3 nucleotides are TGTGCCAGCAGTTCCAAGTGGAGTCAGCCCCAGCATTTT. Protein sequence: CASSSKWSQPQHF.

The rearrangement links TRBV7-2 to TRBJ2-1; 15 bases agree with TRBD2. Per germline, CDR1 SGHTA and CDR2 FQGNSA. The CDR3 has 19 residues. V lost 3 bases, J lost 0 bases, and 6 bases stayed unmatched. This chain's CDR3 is CASSFGTSGRTSSYNEQFF. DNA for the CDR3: TGTGCCAGCAGCTTCGGGACTAGCGGGAGGACAAGCTCCTACAATGAGCAGTTCTTC.

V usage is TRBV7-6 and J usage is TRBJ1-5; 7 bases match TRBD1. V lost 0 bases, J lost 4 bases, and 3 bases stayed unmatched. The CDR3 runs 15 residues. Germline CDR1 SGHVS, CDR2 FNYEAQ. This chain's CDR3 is CASSLAQGRNQPQHF. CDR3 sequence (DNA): TGTGCCAGCAGCTTAGCACAGGGGCGGAATCAGCCCCAGCATTTT.

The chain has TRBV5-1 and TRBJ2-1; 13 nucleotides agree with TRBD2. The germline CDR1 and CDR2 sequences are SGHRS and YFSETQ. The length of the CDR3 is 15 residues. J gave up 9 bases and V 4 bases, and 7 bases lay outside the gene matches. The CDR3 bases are TGCGCCAGCAGCAATGGACTAGCGGGGGAAGGTGAGCAGTTCTTC. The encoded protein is CASSNGLAGEGEQFF.

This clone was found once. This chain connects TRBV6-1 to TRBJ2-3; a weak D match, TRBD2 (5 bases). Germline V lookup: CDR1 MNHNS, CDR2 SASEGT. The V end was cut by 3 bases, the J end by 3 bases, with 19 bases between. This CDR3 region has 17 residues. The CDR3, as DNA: TGTGCCAGCAGTGAGTATAATTTCGGGGTGAAGACAGATACGCAGTATTTT. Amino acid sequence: CASSEYNFGVKTDTQYF.

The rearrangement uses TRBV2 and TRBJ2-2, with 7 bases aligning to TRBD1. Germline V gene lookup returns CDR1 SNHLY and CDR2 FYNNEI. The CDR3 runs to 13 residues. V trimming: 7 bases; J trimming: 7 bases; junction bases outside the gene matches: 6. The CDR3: CASIRQGDGELFF. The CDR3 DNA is TGTGCCAGCATACGGCAGGGGGACGGGGAGCTGTTTTTT.

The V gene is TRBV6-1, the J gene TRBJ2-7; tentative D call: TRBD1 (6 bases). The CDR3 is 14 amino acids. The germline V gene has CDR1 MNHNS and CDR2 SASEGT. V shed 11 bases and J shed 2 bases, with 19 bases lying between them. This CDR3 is CAGDFGTPPYEQYF. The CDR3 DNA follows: TGTGCCGGAGACTTCGGGACACCTCCCTACGAGCAGTACTTC.

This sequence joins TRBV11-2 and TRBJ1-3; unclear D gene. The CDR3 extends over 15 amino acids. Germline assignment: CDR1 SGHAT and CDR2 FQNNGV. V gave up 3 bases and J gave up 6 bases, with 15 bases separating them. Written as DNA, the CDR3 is TGTGCCAGCAGCTTCCGAGGGTTTAGGCTAAACACCATATATTTT. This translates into CASSFRGFRLNTIYF. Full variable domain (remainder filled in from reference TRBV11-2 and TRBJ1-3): EAGVAQSPRYKIIEKRQSVAFWCNPISGHATLYWYQQILGQGPKLLIQFQNNGVVDDSQLPKDRFSAERLKGVDSTLKIQPAKLEDSAVYLCASSFRGFRLNTIYFGEGSWLTVV.

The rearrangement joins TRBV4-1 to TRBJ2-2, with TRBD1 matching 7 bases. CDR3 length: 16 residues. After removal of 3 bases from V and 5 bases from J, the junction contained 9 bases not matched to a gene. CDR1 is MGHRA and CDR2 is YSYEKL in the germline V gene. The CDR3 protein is CASSHVTGVETGELFF. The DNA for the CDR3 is TGCGCCAGCAGCCACGTAACAGGGGTAGAAACCGGGGAGCTGTTTTTT.

The CDR3 nucleotides read TGCGCCAGCAGCTTGGGCTCCGGACTTCTTAGGAATGAGCAGTTCTTC. Translating gives CASSLGSGLLRNEQFF. This chain joins TRBV5-1 and TRBJ2-1; TRBD2 might be the D (5 bases). Trimming removed 0 bases at V and 7 bases at J, with 17 bases between. Germline values: CDR1 SGHRS, CDR2 YFSETQ. The CDR3 has 16 residues.

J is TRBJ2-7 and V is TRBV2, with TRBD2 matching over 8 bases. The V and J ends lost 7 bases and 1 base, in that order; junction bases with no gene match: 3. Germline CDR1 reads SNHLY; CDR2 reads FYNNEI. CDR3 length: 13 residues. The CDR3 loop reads CASTAGGSYEQYF. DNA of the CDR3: TGTGCCAGCACGGCGGGGGGTTCCTACGAGCAGTACTTC.

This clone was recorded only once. The CDR3 loop reads CASSQVPRDTPSYEQYF. CDR3 DNA sequence: TGTGCCAGCAGTCAAGTACCTCGGGACACCCCCTCCTACGAGCAGTACTTC. The chain is built from TRBV27 and TRBJ2-7; D is possibly TRBD1 (6 bases). The CDR3 sequence is 17 residues long. The V end was cut by 5 bases, the J end by 0 bases, with 20 bases between. In germline, CDR1 is MNHEY, CDR2 SMNVEV (reference sequence).

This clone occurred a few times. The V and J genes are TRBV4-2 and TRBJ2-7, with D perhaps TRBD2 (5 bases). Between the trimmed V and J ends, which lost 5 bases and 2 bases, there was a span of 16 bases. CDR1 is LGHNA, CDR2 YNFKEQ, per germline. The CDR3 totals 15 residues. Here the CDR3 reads CASSIRSPGAYEQYF. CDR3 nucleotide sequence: TGTGCCAGCAGCATCCGCTCGCCCGGGGCCTACGAGCAGTACTTC.

CDR3 in DNA: TGTGCCAGCGGCGACAGGCGATCTAGCTCCTACGAGCAGTACTTC. It specifies CASGDRRSSSYEQYF. The chain is built from TRBV7-2 and TRBJ2-7; a possible D gene is TRBD1 (6 bases). Germline V gene data show CDR1 as SGHTA and CDR2 as FQGNSA. This CDR3 is built from 15 residues. V dropped 8 bases and J dropped 0 bases, with 17 bases sitting between them.

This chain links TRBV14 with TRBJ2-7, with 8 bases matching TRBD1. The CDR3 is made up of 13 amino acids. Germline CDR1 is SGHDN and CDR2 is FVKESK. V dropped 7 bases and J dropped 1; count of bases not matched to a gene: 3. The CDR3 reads CASTGQGSYEQYF. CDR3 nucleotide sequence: TGTGCCAGCACAGGACAGGGTTCCTACGAGCAGTACTTC.

CDR3 amino acids: CSGRTGGFSYEQFF. The DNA of the CDR3 is TGCAGCGGGCGGACAGGGGGTTTCTCTTATGAGCAGTTCTTC. V gene TRBV29-1 combines with J gene TRBJ2-1; 10 bases fit TRBD1. J was trimmed by 8 bases and V by 7 bases; bases with no gene match: 11. Germline V gene data show CDR1 as SQVTM and CDR2 as ANQGSEA. This CDR3 has 14 residues.

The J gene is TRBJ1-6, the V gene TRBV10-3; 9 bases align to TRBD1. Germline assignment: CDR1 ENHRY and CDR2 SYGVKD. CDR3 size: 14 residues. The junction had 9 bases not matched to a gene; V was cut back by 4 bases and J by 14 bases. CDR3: CAISARDRVSTLHF. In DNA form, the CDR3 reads TGTGCCATCAGTGCCCGGGACAGGGTATCAACCCTCCACTTT.

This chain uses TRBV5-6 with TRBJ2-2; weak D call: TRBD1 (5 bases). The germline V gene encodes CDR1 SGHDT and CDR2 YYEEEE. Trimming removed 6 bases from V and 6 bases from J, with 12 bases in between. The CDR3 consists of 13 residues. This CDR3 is CASTLRGSGELFF. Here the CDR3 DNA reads TGTGCCAGCACCCTTAGGGGTTCCGGGGAGCTGTTTTTT.

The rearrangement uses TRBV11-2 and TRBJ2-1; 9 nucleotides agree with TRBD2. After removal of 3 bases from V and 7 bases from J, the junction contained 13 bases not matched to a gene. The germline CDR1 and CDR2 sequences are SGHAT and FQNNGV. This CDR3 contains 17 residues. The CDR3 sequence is CASSLLSLAGEENEQFF. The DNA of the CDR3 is TGTGCCAGCAGCTTGCTTTCCTTAGCGGGAGAAGAAAATGAGCAGTTCTTC.

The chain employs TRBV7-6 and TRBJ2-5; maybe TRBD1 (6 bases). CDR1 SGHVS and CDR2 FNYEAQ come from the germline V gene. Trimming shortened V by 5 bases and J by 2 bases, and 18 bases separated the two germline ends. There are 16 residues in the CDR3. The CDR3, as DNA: TGTGCCAGCAGCCATCTAGGGGGACGGCCTCAAGAGACCCAGTACTTC. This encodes CASSHLGGRPQETQYF.

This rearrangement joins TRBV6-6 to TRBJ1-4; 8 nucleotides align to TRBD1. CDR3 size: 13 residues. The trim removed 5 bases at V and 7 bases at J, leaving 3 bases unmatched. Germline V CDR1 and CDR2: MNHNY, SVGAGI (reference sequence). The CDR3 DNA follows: TGTGCCAGCAGTGACAGGGGTGGTGAAAAACTGTTTTTT. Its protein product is CASSDRGGEKLFF.